These 26 T cell receptor beta chains share one sample of origin, sequenced in a study of technical replicates of blood from a handful of donors (dated by TCRdb to about 2017). Receptor libraries were prepared by the immunoSEQ multiplex PCR assay. The table was pulled from immuneACCESS by TCRdb, which kept in-frame rearrangements only. Such tables lose some clones; where checked, under half of the loss comes from unresolved V genes, and the rest has no known cause. Across this sample there are 62,000 or so clones, with approximately 87% seen only once. The biggest ten clones account for approximately 5.2% of the sample. The sequenced sample consisted of PBMCs. The receptors originated from a human donor in good health. Some clones in this sample may be carry-over from other donors' samples.

The CDR3 coding sequence is TGTGCCAGCAGCTCAACAGGGGCCTATGGCTACACCTTC. It specifies CASSSTGAYGYTF. V gene TRBV28 combines with J gene TRBJ1-2; 7 positions match TRBD1. V was pared by 6 bases and J by 4 bases, with 5 bases of the junction left unmatched. The CDR3 is 13 residues long. The germline V gene has CDR1 MDHEN and CDR2 SYDVKM.

Regarding this clone: In the same sample, other DNA sequences code for this CDR3. The chain combines TRBV2 with TRBJ2-7; 13 nucleotides align to TRBD2. The CDR3 consists of 14 residues. V shed 9 bases, J shed 0 bases, and the junction held 2 bases outside the gene matches. Germline assignment: CDR1 SNHLY and CDR2 FYNNEI. The CDR3 bases are TGTGCCAGTCGGACTAGCGGGAGCTCCTACGAGCAGTACTTC. It translates to CASRTSGSSYEQYF.

The chain recombines TRBV27 with TRBJ1-2; D perhaps matches TRBD1 (6 bases). Germline V gene data show CDR1 as MNHEY and CDR2 as SMNVEV (reference sequence). CDR3 size: 15 residues. V lost 8 bases, J lost 6 bases, and 22 bases lay in between. The CDR3 region is CASRPVGGGAHGYTF. The CDR3 DNA sequence: TGTGCCAGCCGCCCGGTTGGGGGGGGCGCCCATGGCTACACCTTC.

The chain recombines TRBV7-9 with TRBJ2-7, with TRBD2 identical over 7 bases. The CDR3 spans 14 residues. V was pared by 3 bases and J by 7 bases, with 9 bases of the junction left unmatched. From germline, CDR1 is SEHNR and CDR2 FQNEAQ (reference sequence). CDR3: CASSFASGLEEQYF. The CDR3 DNA reads as TGTGCCAGCAGCTTTGCTAGCGGACTGGAGGAGCAGTACTTC.

V and J are TRBV19 and TRBJ2-3; the D gene is possibly TRBD1 (6 bases). V was trimmed by 5 bases and J by 7 bases, leaving 22 bases between them. Germline V gives CDR1 LNHDA, CDR2 SQIVND (reference sequence). The length of the CDR3 is 16 residues. CDR3 protein: CASSPGAGVGTNTQYF. The CDR3 bases are TGTGCCAGTAGTCCCGGCGCAGGGGTGGGAACGAATACGCAGTATTTT. Drawing the rest from reference TRBV19 and TRBJ2-3, the complete variable domain is DGGITQSPKYLFRKEGQNVTLSCEQNLNHDAMYWYRQDPGQGLRLIYYSQIVNDFQKGDIAEGYSVSREKKESFPLTVTSAQKNPTAFYLCASSPGAGVGTNTQYFGPGTRLTVL.

The chain joins TRBV19 to TRBJ1-1; 7 bases match TRBD1. Germline V CDR1 and CDR2: LNHDA, SQIVND (reference sequence). V shed 5 bases, J shed 5 bases, and the junction held 8 bases outside the gene matches. This CDR3 is 14 amino acids long. CDR3 residues: CASSPGQWRTEAFF. The CDR3, as DNA: TGTGCCAGTAGTCCGGGACAGTGGAGAACTGAAGCTTTCTTT. The whole variable domain, filled in from reference TRBV19 and TRBJ1-1, reads DGGITQSPKYLFRKEGQNVTLSCEQNLNHDAMYWYRQDPGQGLRLIYYSQIVNDFQKGDIAEGYSVSREKKESFPLTVTSAQKNPTAFYLCASSPGQWRTEAFFGQGTRLTVV.

This clone appeared a few times. V is TRBV6-5 and J is TRBJ1-4, with a tentative D call TRBD1 (6 bases). This CDR3 is built from 14 residues. V dropped 9 bases and J dropped 5 bases, with 16 bases sitting between them. CDR1 MNHEY and CDR2 SVGAGI come from the germline V gene. CDR3 in amino acids: CASSDGQWNEKLFF. The CDR3 bases are TGTGCCAGTTCGGACGGACAGTGGAATGAAAAACTGTTTTTT.

The gene calls are TRBV9 and TRBJ1-2, with 10 bases fitting TRBD1. The CDR3 totals 14 residues. Germline trimming cut 3 bases from V and 6 bases from J; bases unmatched to any gene: 5. CDR1 is SGDLS, CDR2 YYNGEE, per germline. In DNA form, the CDR3 reads TGTGCCAGCAGCGACCGGGACAGGGGAGATGGCTACACCTTC. It is translated as CASSDRDRGDGYTF. Using reference TRBV9 and TRBJ1-2 for the parts outside the CDR3, the full variable domain is DSGVTQTPKHLITATGQRVTLRCSPRSGDLSVYWYQQSLDQGLQFLIQYYNGEERAKGNILERFSAQQFPDLHSELNLSSLELGDSALYFCASSDRDRGDGYTFGSGTRLTVV.

This sequence joins TRBV6-6 and TRBJ1-4; the match to TRBD1 covers 8 bases. Germline V gene data show CDR1 as MNHNY and CDR2 as SVGAGI (reference sequence). After removal of 6 bases from V and 7 bases from J, the junction contained 10 bases not matched to a gene. This CDR3 is built from 15 residues. The CDR3 nucleotides are TGTGCCAGCAGCCCCCGGGACAGGTTGTCTGAAAAACTGTTTTTT. It is translated as CASSPRDRLSEKLFF.

This clone was observed a single time. The CDR3 region has the DNA TGTGCCAGCACCTCGGGACTAGCCGTTCTAGAGCAGTACTTC. It specifies CASTSGLAVLEQYF. V and J are TRBV7-8 and TRBJ2-7, with TRBD2 matching over 9 bases. The germline V gene has CDR1 SGHVS and CDR2 FQNEAQ. CDR3 length: 14 amino acids. J lost 7 bases, V lost 7 bases, and 11 bases had no gene match.

This clone occurred a few times. The chain links TRBV2 to TRBJ2-1; the D gene is possibly TRBD2 (5 bases). Germline loops: CDR1 SNHLY, CDR2 FYNNEI. V shed 7 bases and J shed 15 bases, with 16 bases lying between them. There are 11 residues in the CDR3. CDR3 bases: TGTGCCAGCAACCCGTGGGAGTTCCGGTTCTTC. Translated, it gives CASNPWEFRFF.

This clone was observed a few times. This chain uses TRBV2 with TRBJ1-5, with 10 bases that match TRBD1. Looked up from germline, CDR1 is SNHLY and CDR2 is FYNNEI. The CDR3 has 12 amino acids. The junction had 4 bases not matched to a gene; V was cut back by 11 bases and J by 6 bases. The CDR3: CAGGQGRQPQHF. CDR3 nucleotide sequence: TGTGCCGGGGGACAGGGGCGTCAGCCCCAGCATTTT.

The V call is TRBV7-7, the J call TRBJ2-7; no reliable D call. The CDR3 extends over 13 amino acids. Germline CDR1 and CDR2: SSHAT and FNYEAQ (reference sequence). Between the trimmed V and J ends, which lost 1 base and 5 bases, there was a span of 9 bases. CDR3 sequence: CASSLDRGNEQYF. The CDR3 nucleotides are TGTGCCAGCAGCTTAGATCGAGGTAACGAGCAGTACTTC.

The rearrangement uses TRBV7-2 and TRBJ2-5, with 11 bases fitting TRBD2. J gave up 5 bases and V 4 bases, and 9 bases lay outside the gene matches. Germline CDR1 reads SGHTA; CDR2 reads FQGNSA. There are 16 residues in the CDR3. The CDR3 protein is CASSSYRASGRETQYF. The CDR3 DNA follows: TGTGCCAGCAGCTCCTATCGGGCTAGCGGGAGGGAGACCCAGTACTTC.

The rearrangement joins TRBV29-1 to TRBJ2-5; a weak D match, TRBD2 (6 bases). This CDR3 has 14 residues. Looked up from germline, CDR1 is SQVTM and CDR2 is ANQGSEA. Trimming pared 0 bases from V and 4 bases from J, leaving 12 bases between. CDR3 coding DNA: TGCAGCGTTGAAGATCGAAGGAGGGGAGAGACCCAGTACTTC. This codes for CSVEDRRRGETQYF.

For the CDR3, the DNA is TGTGCCAGCAGCTTAGACCCTCGGACAGGGGGCTCCGCCCAGTACTTC. Translation: CASSLDPRTGGSAQYF. This chain links TRBV7-2 with TRBJ2-5, with 11 bases identical to TRBD1. Trimming at V came to 1 base and at J to 9 bases, leaving 10 bases not matched to a gene. The CDR3 runs to 16 residues. Germline lookup yields CDR1 SGHTA and CDR2 FQGNSA.

V gene TRBV6-1 combines with J gene TRBJ2-7, with TRBD2 matching over 13 bases. With V trimmed by 3 bases and J by 5 bases, 4 bases remained unmatched. CDR1 and CDR2 from the germline V gene are MNHNS and SASEGT. The CDR3 is 15 amino acids. This CDR3 is CASSEGLAGFNEQYF. The CDR3, as DNA: TGTGCCAGCAGTGAGGGACTAGCGGGGTTCAACGAGCAGTACTTC.

The chain combines TRBV5-4 with TRBJ2-6, with a tentative D call TRBD2 (5 bases). Trimming cost V 0 bases and J 6 bases, with 13 bases left between them. The CDR3 spans 16 residues. Germline V gene data show CDR1 as SGHNT and CDR2 as YYREEE (reference sequence). The DNA for the CDR3 is TGTGCCAGCAGCTTGGTTCGGGGTACAAAGGCCAACGTCCTGACTTTC. This sequence encodes CASSLVRGTKANVLTF.

The gene calls are TRBV7-9 and TRBJ1-1; D not resolved. Germline values: CDR1 SEHNR, CDR2 FQNEAQ (reference sequence). This CDR3 is built from 14 residues. V lost 6 bases, J lost 5 bases, and 16 bases lay in between. CDR3 nucleotide sequence: TGTGCCAGCAGTCCTTCCCCCTCGGGGACTGAAGCTTTCTTT. Protein: CASSPSPSGTEAFF.

The chain employs TRBV6-5 and TRBJ2-1; 10 bases agree with TRBD2. Losses at the gene ends were 5 bases for V and 3 bases for J; bases not matched to a gene: 4. Germline CDR1 reads MNHEY; CDR2 reads SVGAGI. The CDR3 loop spans 15 amino acids. The CDR3 DNA reads as TGTGCCAGCAGTGGAATAGCGGGGGGCTACAATGAGCAGTTCTTC. It translates to CASSGIAGGYNEQFF.

This chain connects TRBV7-9 to TRBJ2-5; TRBD2 aligns across 11 bases. The CDR3 length is 18 residues. Germline lookup yields CDR1 SEHNR and CDR2 FQNEAQ (reference sequence). Trimming removed 2 bases from V and 5 bases from J; junction bases left unmatched: 13. As DNA, the CDR3 is TGTGCCAGCAGCTTATTACGTCTAGCGGGGGGCCTGAGGGAGACCCAGTACTTC. Translated: CASSLLRLAGGLRETQYF.

This clone was recorded only once. The chain has TRBV6-7 and TRBJ2-6; tentative D call: TRBD2 (6 bases). TRBV6-7 is recorded as an ORF, its role being uncertain. The CDR3 is 18 residues long. Trimming removed 4 bases from V and 0 bases from J, with 16 bases in between. This CDR3 reads CASSSTRDCPSGANVLTF. Here the CDR3 DNA reads TGTGCCAGCAGTTCTACTCGGGACTGCCCCTCTGGGGCCAACGTCCTGACTTTC.

The chain employs TRBV4-3 and TRBJ2-5; weak D call: TRBD2 (5 bases). Trimming shortened V by 0 bases and J by 1 base, and 12 bases separated the two germline ends. Germline CDR1 and CDR2: LGHNA and YSLEER. The CDR3 totals 16 residues. This CDR3 reads CASSQEGLTSQETQYF. DNA for the CDR3: TGCGCCAGCAGCCAAGAAGGGCTAACTAGCCAAGAGACCCAGTACTTC.

The chain carries TRBV9 and TRBJ2-7, with TRBD1 matching over 9 bases. V was clipped by 1 base and J by 2 bases; unmatched bases: 4. This CDR3 has 15 residues. Germline loops: CDR1 SGDLS, CDR2 YYNGEE. CDR3 amino acids: CASSVTGGQAYEQYF. CDR3 nucleotide sequence: TGTGCCAGCAGCGTAACAGGGGGCCAGGCCTACGAGCAGTACTTC.

This sequence joins TRBV7-3 and TRBJ2-1, with D hard to call. This CDR3 has 14 residues. Germline V gives CDR1 SGHTA, CDR2 FQGTGA. The V and J ends lost 5 bases and 7 bases respectively, with 15 bases between them. CDR3 nucleotide sequence: TGTGCCAGCAGCCCTAGTCTGAGGTGGAATGAGCAGTTCTTC. Its protein is CASSPSLRWNEQFF.

The chain's CDR3 is CASSLGRGNSPLHF. CDR3 DNA: TGCGCCAGCAGTCTGGGCAGGGGGAATTCACCCCTCCACTTT. The chain is built from TRBV23-1 and TRBJ1-6; 7 nucleotides line up with TRBD1. TRBV23-1 is placed among ORFs of uncertain function. This CDR3 region has 14 residues. Trimming cost V 4 bases and J 7 bases; bases outside gene matches: 4.